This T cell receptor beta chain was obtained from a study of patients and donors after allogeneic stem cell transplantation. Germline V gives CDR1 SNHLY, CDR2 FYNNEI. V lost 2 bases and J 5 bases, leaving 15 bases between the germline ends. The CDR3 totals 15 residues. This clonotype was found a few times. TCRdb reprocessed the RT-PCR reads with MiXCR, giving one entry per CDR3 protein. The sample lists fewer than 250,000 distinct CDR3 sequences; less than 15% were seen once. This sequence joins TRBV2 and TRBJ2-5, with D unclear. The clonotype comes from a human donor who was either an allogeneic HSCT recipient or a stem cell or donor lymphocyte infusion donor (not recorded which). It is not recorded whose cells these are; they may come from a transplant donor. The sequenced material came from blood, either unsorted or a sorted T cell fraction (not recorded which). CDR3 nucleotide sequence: TGTGCCAGCAGTGAAAAGACGGCAAATGCGGAGACCCAGTACTTC. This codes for CASSEKTANAETQYF.